Reported below is one T cell receptor beta chain. The sample originates from a study of cytomegalovirus exposure and HLA in healthy donors. PCR was performed using 60 Vbeta and 13 Jbeta primers. Profiled with immunoSEQ multiplex PCR; TCRdb holds only in-frame clones, not every one. Found here are some 85,000 clones, 60% to 85% of them singletons; the top ten hold 5.9%. The CDR3 covers 13 residues. V was trimmed by 3 bases and J by 8 bases, leaving 13 bases between them. The V gene's germline CDR1 is SGHTA and CDR2 FQGNSA. V usage is TRBV7-2 and J usage is TRBJ1-2; D uncertain. The receptor was derived from a man aged 18 to 30 in good health and CMV-seropositive. Material: PBMCs. DNA for the CDR3: TGTGCCAGCAGCTTTGGAGGGCAACACGGCTACACCTTC. Translated: CASSFGGQHGYTF.